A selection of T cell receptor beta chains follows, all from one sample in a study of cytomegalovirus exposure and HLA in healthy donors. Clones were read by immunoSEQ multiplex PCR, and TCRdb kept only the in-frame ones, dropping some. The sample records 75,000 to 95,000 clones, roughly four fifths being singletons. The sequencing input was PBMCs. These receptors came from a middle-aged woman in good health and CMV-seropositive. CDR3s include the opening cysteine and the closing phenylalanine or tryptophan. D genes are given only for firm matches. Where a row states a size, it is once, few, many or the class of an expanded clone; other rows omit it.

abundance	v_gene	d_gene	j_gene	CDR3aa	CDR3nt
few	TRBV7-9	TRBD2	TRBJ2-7	CASSSGPYEQYF	TGTGCCAGCTCTAGCGGGCCCTACGAGCAGTACTTC
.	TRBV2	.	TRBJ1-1	CASTPTEGDTFF	TGTGCCAGCACTCCTACCGAGGGGGACACCTTCTTT
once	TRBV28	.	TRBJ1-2	CATSWAYYGYTF	TGTGCCACCTCTTGGGCCTACTATGGCTACACCTTC
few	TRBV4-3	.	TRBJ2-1	CASSQDSGYNEQFF	TGCGCCAGCAGCCAAGATTCCGGCTACAATGAGCAGTTCTTC
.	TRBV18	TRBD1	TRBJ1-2	CASSPGQGPYGYTF	TGTGCCAGCTCCCCGGGACAGGGTCCATATGGCTACACCTTC
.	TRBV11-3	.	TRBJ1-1	CASSLEGREKAFF	TGTGCCAGCAGCTTAGAGGGGAGAGAGAAAGCTTTCTTT
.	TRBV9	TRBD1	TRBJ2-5	CASSLAGTVQETQYF	TGTGCCAGCAGCCTTGCCGGGACAGTTCAAGAGACCCAGTACTTC
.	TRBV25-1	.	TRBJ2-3	CASSEWGDGSDTQYF	TGTGCCAGCAGTGAGTGGGGGGATGGCTCAGATACGCAGTATTTT
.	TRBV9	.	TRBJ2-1	CASSVDPQYRNEQFF	TGTGCCAGCAGCGTAGACCCCCAGTACAGAAATGAGCAGTTCTTC
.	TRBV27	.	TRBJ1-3	CASRSLGAMENTIYF	TGTGCCAGCAGATCCCTAGGGGCTATGGAAAACACCATATATTTT
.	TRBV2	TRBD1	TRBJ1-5	CASSEHRGPNQPQHF	TGTGCCAGCAGTGAGCACAGGGGGCCTAATCAGCCCCAGCATTTT
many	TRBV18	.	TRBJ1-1	CASSPGLNTEAFF	TGTGCCAGCTCACCGGGGCTGAACACTGAAGCTTTCTTT
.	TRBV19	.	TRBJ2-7	CASSITGKYEQYF	TGTGCCAGTAGTATTACAGGGAAATACGAGCAGTACTTC
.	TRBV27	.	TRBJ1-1	CASSLYQGSGTEAFF	TGTGCCAGCAGTTTATATCAGGGTTCGGGCACTGAAGCTTTCTTT
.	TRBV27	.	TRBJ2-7	CASSPSAGNWPYEQYF	TGTGCCAGCAGTCCAAGTGCCGGGAACTGGCCCTACGAGCAGTACTTC
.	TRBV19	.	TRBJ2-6	CASSIQGGSGANVLTF	TGTGCCAGTAGTATCCAGGGGGGCTCTGGGGCCAACGTCCTGACTTTC
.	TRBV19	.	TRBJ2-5	CASTRGTQETQYF	TGTGCCAGTACTAGGGGAACCCAAGAGACCCAGTACTTC
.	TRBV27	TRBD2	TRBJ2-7	CASSPITSGGYEQYF	TGTGCCAGCAGCCCTATAACTAGCGGGGGCTACGAGCAGTACTTC
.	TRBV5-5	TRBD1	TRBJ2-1	CASSLVGQGFYNEQFF	TGTGCCAGCAGCTTGGTCGGACAGGGTTTCTACAATGAGCAGTTCTTC
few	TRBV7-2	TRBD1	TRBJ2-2	CASSPTGVNTGELFF	TGTGCCAGCAGCCCGACAGGGGTTAACACCGGGGAGCTGTTTTTT
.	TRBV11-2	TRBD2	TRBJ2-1	CASSLASGNFNEQFF	TGTGCCAGCAGCTTAGCTAGCGGGAATTTCAATGAGCAGTTCTTC
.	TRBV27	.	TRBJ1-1	CASSSTNTEAFF	TGTGCCAGCAGTTCAACAAACACTGAAGCTTTCTTT